This passage covers 6 T cell receptor beta chains from one sample sequenced in a study of T cell repertoires in cytomegalovirus infection. MiXCR, applied by TCRdb to the reads, yields one record per CDR3 protein. The sample consists of a few hundred thousand distinct CDR3 sequences, 17% of them appearing once. The sequenced sample consisted of PBMCs. The source is a human donor in good health (CMV status not recorded). Some clones in this sample may be carry-over from other donors' samples.

This clonotype has a handful of counts. This chain joins TRBV6-5 and TRBJ1-1; possible D gene TRBD1, 5 bases. The germline V gene encodes CDR1 MNHEY and CDR2 SVGAGI. Trimming stripped 2 bases from V and 6 bases from J, with 7 bases between. This CDR3 has 12 amino acids. The CDR3 DNA is TGTGCCAGCAGTTACGGGGGATCTGAAGCTTTCTTT. It translates to CASSYGGSEAFF.

The V gene is TRBV20-1, the J gene TRBJ2-5; 9 bases are a match to TRBD2. Germline CDR1 is DFQATT and CDR2 is SNEGSKA (reference sequence). This CDR3 spans 14 amino acids. V was pared by 1 base and J by 5 bases, with 5 bases of the junction left unmatched. The CDR3 spells CSARAGSGGETQYF. Written as DNA, the CDR3 is TGCAGTGCTAGAGCGGGAAGCGGGGGGGAGACCCAGTACTTC.

The sample holds a few counts of this clonotype. The chain carries TRBV6-2 or TRBV6-3 and TRBJ2-7; D remains unclear. Trimming pared 2 bases from V and 0 bases from J, leaving 14 bases between. The CDR3 sequence is 16 residues long. The V gene's germline CDR1 is MNHEY and CDR2 SVGEGT. The CDR3 reads CASSYLSGPSSYEQYF. The DNA for the CDR3 is TGTGCCAGCAGTTACCTCTCCGGGCCGAGCTCCTACGAGCAGTACTTC.

The genes are TRBV2 and TRBJ1-4; no clear D. Trimming cost V 4 bases and J 8 bases, with 8 bases left between them. The CDR3 consists of 12 residues. Germline V lookup: CDR1 SNHLY, CDR2 FYNNEI. The CDR3 here is CASSGPEEKLFF. The CDR3 DNA is TGTGCCAGCAGTGGACCAGAGGAAAAACTGTTTTTT.

The sample holds many counts of this clonotype. The V gene is TRBV7-8, the J gene TRBJ1-1; 7 bases map to TRBD1. V dropped 1 base and J dropped 3; count of bases not matched to a gene: 5. CDR3 length: 15 residues. Germline V gives CDR1 SGHVS, CDR2 FQNEAQ. CDR3 in amino acids: CASSLEATGYTEAFF. In DNA, the CDR3 is TGTGCCAGCAGCTTAGAGGCGACAGGGTACACTGAAGCTTTCTTT.

This clonotype was seen a few times. The J gene is TRBJ1-5, the V gene TRBV12-3 or TRBV12-4, with 8 bases matching TRBD1. The trim removed 3 bases at V and 6 bases at J, leaving 4 bases unmatched. This CDR3 is built from 14 residues. CDR3 DNA sequence: TGTGCCAGCAGTTTCTCAGGGGGCCCTCAGCCCCAGCATTTT. As protein: CASSFSGGPQPQHF.